The present T cell receptor beta chain was sequenced within a study of shared clonotypes between healthy human individuals (dated by TCRdb to about 2020). Regarding the complete study: A couple of women and three men aged 18 to 49 years were included in the cohort. Per donor, three plates each were used for CD4 naive and CD4 memory, two for CD8 naive, and one for CD8 memory. The study deeply sequenced blood TCR repertoires of five healthy adults to estimate repertoire size and the extent of clonotype sharing between individuals. To increase sequencing depth and limit assay-specific biases, different laboratories used diverse techniques to prepare libraries and sequence TCR repertoires. Each donor's leukapheresis produced roughly between about 0.85 and 10 billion PBMCs. What the study reported, not specific to this receptor: Even with the large sequencing depth, rarefaction of the sorted-subset datasets indicated that sequencing was incomplete. Naive subsets generally had larger estimated clonotype richness than memory subsets did. Roughly 5.2% of naive CD4, 3.5% of naive CD8, roughly 2.4% of memory CD4, and roughly 0.4% of memory CD8 clonotypes were shared across several donors. Compared with non-shared clonotypes, the clonotypes found in all four sorted-subset donors had higher generation probabilities. Because the study included only a small number of donors, the genetic and exposure-history diversity represented was limited. Pairwise subsampling led to the expectation that sequencing depth would affect the degree of clonotype sharing among donors. Sampling was restricted to blood, and TCR repertoires in tissues likely differ from the TCR repertoires found in blood.

Donors were healthy HIV-negative adults with no recently reported acute infections or vaccinations. All donors were Caucasian adults living in Nashville, Tennessee, USA. CD4+ T cells were enriched by magnetic negative selection, after which naive cells were positively selected on CD45RA and the negative fraction was taken as the memory subset. Blood was obtained by leukapheresis, after which PBMCs were separated by Ficoll-Histopaque density gradient centrifugation and cryopreserved in liquid nitrogen vapor phase. Analytical flow cytometry was used to check the purity and quantity of every magnetically sorted T cell population. From each sorted fraction, genomic DNA was isolated and quantified by UV absorbance on a Nanodrop 2000c. Reading the germline V gene gives CDR1 SGHAT and CDR2 FQNNGV. The junction shows trimming of 4 bases on V and 4 bases on J, plus 15 bases between the germline ends. The CDR3, from cysteine to phenylalanine, totals 15 residues. This entry keeps only the CDR3 DNA: 45 bases, framed from base 1.

Note on this clone: Its antigen remains unidentified. It has no much larger one-base neighbor in the sample; base qualities were not kept.

Using the deep immunoSEQ assay, multiplex PCR amplified TCR CDR3 regions from genomic DNA. Genomic DNA extracted from each cell subset was distributed evenly over all wells of several immunoSEQ 96-well plates, and each plate served as one replicate. Each replicate PCR for sorted subsets received roughly 0.2 ug genomic DNA, equal to about 29,000 T cell genomes. The purified libraries were quantified using a Qubit 3.0 fluorometer, sized with a Bioanalyzer 2100, and then quantified again using the KAPA Library Quantification kit. Every immunoSEQ 96-well plate was sequenced on a dedicated single-read 150-cycle Illumina NextSeq 550 flow cell. The paper's processing steps were these. Because only junctional sequences without quality scores were contained in the immunoSEQ output, filtering matching that applied to full-length reads could not be performed. To assign V/J genes and CDR3, sequences were annotated using PyIR, a Python wrapper for IgBLAST v1.9, with IMGT germline references. Any read was removed if the V/J assignment was weak (E-value above 1e-6), the CDR3 was missing, or the read contained stop codons, out-of-frame junctions, or ambiguous translated residues. V3J clonotypes were defined by identical inferred V gene, J gene, and CDR3 amino acid sequence. The percentage overlap between two repertoires was calculated by dividing the number of shared unique clonotypes by the size of the smaller repertoire. Richness of each repertoire was evaluated using RTK rarefaction, the Chao1 estimator, and Recon v2.1 estimates of unobserved clonotypes. For all TCRbeta clonotypes obtained by the gDNA method from a few donors, generation probabilities were computed with OLGA. Sourced from immuneACCESS, this table was stored by TCRdb with only in-frame sequences that have V and J called. A share of the clones is absent; for the studies checked, an unresolved V gene accounts for under half, and the remainder has no known explanation. V and J calls and clone size come straight from that table; D and trimming were deduced from the DNA. This sample gives roughly 2.5 million clones in total; over 85% of them show up just once. About 0.13% of the sample lies in the top ten.

The chain is made from TRBV11-2 and TRBJ2-3; TRBD1 could be the D gene, as 6 bases match. Material for sequencing was naive CD4+ T cells sorted from blood. What the cell subset or site label conveys for this sample: CD45RA+ positively selected. The clonotype was recovered from a man younger than 35 in good health. The CDR3 sequence is CASSSPGQFSDTQYF. At the DNA level, the sequence is TGTGCCAGCAGCTCTCCGGGACAATTTTCAGATACGCAGTATTTT.